This entry lists 20 T cell receptor beta chains sequenced from one sample in a study of shared clonotypes between healthy human individuals. CD45RO-negative CD8 cells positively selected for CCR7 made up the naive population, which excluded terminally differentiated effector memory CD45RA+ cells. TCRdb's table, derived via immunoSEQ multiplex PCR, lists solely in-frame clones and lacks some. Counted here are millions of clones, about 95% occurring once; the ten biggest clones make up around 1.1%. Material: naive CD8+ T cells sorted from blood. These TCRs come from a man aged 18 to 29 in good health.

The gene calls are TRBV13 and TRBJ2-5, with D possibly TRBD2 on 5 matching bases. Germline loops: CDR1 PRHDT, CDR2 FYEKMQ (reference sequence). Trimming removed 1 base at V and 5 bases at J, with 8 bases between. The CDR3 has 13 residues. This CDR3 is CASSLVGAETQYF. The DNA of the CDR3 is TGTGCCAGCAGCTTAGTGGGAGCGGAGACCCAGTACTTC.

In this sample, this clone turned up a few times. Additional DNA sequences in this sample encode the identical CDR3. The chain joins TRBV11-2 to TRBJ2-7, with TRBD2 as a possible D gene (6 bases). The CDR3 is 12 amino acids. Trimming removed 3 bases at V and 3 bases at J, with 6 bases between. Germline CDR1 reads SGHAT; CDR2 reads FQNNGV. CDR3 nucleotide sequence: TGTGCCAGCAGCTTCGGGGGCTACGAGCAGTACTTC. Amino acid sequence: CASSFGGYEQYF.

This rearrangement joins TRBV13 to TRBJ1-1; 7 nucleotides match TRBD1. J gave up 4 bases and V 0 bases, and 2 bases lay outside the gene matches. CDR3 length equals 14 residues. CDR1 PRHDT and CDR2 FYEKMQ come from the germline V gene (reference sequence). The CDR3 nucleotides are TGTGCCAGCAGCTTAGGGCCAGGGGGCACTGAAGCTTTCTTT. Amino acid sequence: CASSLGPGGTEAFF.

The chain has TRBV5-1 and TRBJ2-1, with 8 bases lining up with TRBD2. This CDR3 comprises 15 residues. The V gene's germline CDR1 is SGHRS and CDR2 YFSETQ. With V trimmed by 2 bases and J by 2 bases, 3 bases remained unmatched. CDR3 sequence: CASSLYSGTYNEQFF. In DNA form, the CDR3 reads TGCGCCAGCAGCTTATATAGCGGGACCTACAATGAGCAGTTCTTC. Full variable domain (rest looked up from reference TRBV5-1 and TRBJ2-1): KAGVTQTPRYLIKTRGQQVTLSCSPISGHRSVSWYQQTPGQGLQFLFEYFSETQRNKGNFPGRFSGRQFSNSRSEMNVSTLELGDSALYLCASSLYSGTYNEQFFGPGTRLTVL.

The chain joins TRBV6-5 to TRBJ2-5; D unclear. Germline loops: CDR1 MNHEY, CDR2 SVGAGI. The V end was cut by 4 bases, the J end by 0 bases, with 6 bases between. The CDR3 contains 13 residues. CDR3 residues: CASSSANQETQYF. The DNA of the CDR3 is TGTGCCAGCAGTTCAGCGAACCAAGAGACCCAGTACTTC.

This chain uses TRBV7-2 with TRBJ2-1, with a tentative D call TRBD1 (5 bases). Trimming took 3 bases from V and 5 from J, leaving 11 bases between them. Germline CDR1 is SGHTA and CDR2 is FQGNSA. The CDR3 is 14 residues long. The CDR3 DNA is TGTGCCAGCAGCTTGGGGCCATATAACAATGAGCAGTTCTTC. Its translation: CASSLGPYNNEQFF.

The genes are TRBV28 and TRBJ2-1; D may match TRBD1 or TRBD2 (6 bases each). Germline V CDR1 and CDR2: MDHEN, SYDVKM. The CDR3 length is 14 residues. Deletions cut 7 bases from V and 8 bases from J, with 18 bases between. The CDR3 DNA is TGTGCCAGCATTCTTCGGGGGCGGAGAGATGAGCAGTTCTTC. It specifies CASILRGRRDEQFF.

The V gene is TRBV5-1, the J gene TRBJ2-7; the match to TRBD2 covers 11 bases. Per germline, CDR1 SGHRS and CDR2 YFSETQ. The CDR3 length is 23 residues. Trimming took 1 base from V and 0 from J; bases not matched to a gene: 24. In DNA, the CDR3 is TGCGCCAGCAGCTTGTTTGTTAGCGGGAGGGCCGGGGCATTGATTAGCGGCTCCTACGAGCAGTACTTC. Translated, it gives CASSLFVSGRAGALISGSYEQYF.

V and J are TRBV9 and TRBJ2-1, with D unresolved. This CDR3 has 13 amino acids. Germline CDR1 reads SGDLS; CDR2 reads YYNGEE. The V end lost 0 bases, the J end lost 5 bases, and 6 bases lay between the germline ends. DNA of the CDR3: TGTGCCAGCAGCGTAGAGAGCAACAATGAGCAGTTCTTC. Encoded protein: CASSVESNNEQFF.

The chain couples TRBV14 to TRBJ2-7, with 7 bases lining up with TRBD2. The CDR3 contains 13 residues. Germline CDR1 is SGHDN and CDR2 is FVKESK. V lost 1 base, J lost 3 bases, and 0 bases stayed unmatched. The CDR3 DNA reads as TGTGCCAGCAGCCAAGCGGGGGGCTACGAGCAGTACTTC. Its protein product is CASSQAGGYEQYF. The full variable domain, completed using reference TRBV14 and TRBJ2-7, is EAGVTQFPSHSVIEKGQTVTLRCDPISGHDNLYWYRRVMGKEIKFLLHFVKESKQDESGMPNNRFLAERTGGTYSTLKVQPAELEDSGVYFCASSQAGGYEQYFGPGTRLTVT.

As regards this clone: Other DNA sequences from this sample encode an identical CDR3 as well. The chain is built from TRBV5-1 and TRBJ2-7; D tentatively fits TRBD1 or TRBD2 (6 bases each). This CDR3 has 14 residues. Germline loops: CDR1 SGHRS, CDR2 YFSETQ. The V end lost 0 bases, the J end lost 4 bases, and 11 bases lay between the germline ends. CDR3 bases: TGCGCCAGCAGCTTGGCAGGGGACTTATACGAGCAGTACTTC. Its translation is CASSLAGDLYEQYF.

This clone was detected once. The chain employs TRBV11-1 and TRBJ2-7, with D maybe TRBD2 (5 bases). Germline V gene lookup returns CDR1 SGHAT and CDR2 FQDESV (reference sequence). CDR3 size: 13 residues. Trimming pared 5 bases from V and 4 bases from J, leaving 12 bases between. CDR3 in amino acids: CASSPNPGYEQYF. The CDR3 bases are TGTGCCAGCAGCCCTAACCCGGGATACGAGCAGTACTTC.

This chain links TRBV10-2 with TRBJ1-2; 8 bases map to TRBD1. This CDR3 comprises 13 residues. J was trimmed by 6 bases and V by 8 bases; bases with no gene match: 8. The V gene's germline CDR1 is WSHSY and CDR2 SAAADI. The CDR3 bases are TGCGCCAGCGGACAGGGTAGTAGGGATGGCTACACCTTC. This sequence encodes CASGQGSRDGYTF.

The rearrangement uses TRBV19 and TRBJ2-1; 10 bases match TRBD2. Germline values: CDR1 LNHDA, CDR2 SQIVND (reference sequence). V dropped 0 bases and J dropped 4; count of bases not matched to a gene: 6. The CDR3 covers 17 residues. This CDR3 is CASSIDLAGGPYNEQFF. The DNA of the CDR3 is TGTGCCAGTAGTATAGACTTAGCGGGAGGACCATACAATGAGCAGTTCTTC.

This clone is a singleton in its sample. The chain links TRBV9 to TRBJ2-1; 7 nucleotides line up with TRBD1. The ends lost 3 bases at V and 6 bases at J; junction bases unmatched: 9. CDR3 length: 15 residues. The germline CDR1 and CDR2 sequences are SGDLS and YYNGEE. CDR3 residues: CASSAGTVASNEQFF. DNA for the CDR3: TGTGCCAGCAGCGCAGGGACAGTAGCCTCCAATGAGCAGTTCTTC.

V usage is TRBV28 and J usage is TRBJ1-1; D unclear. There are 17 residues in the CDR3. The V end lost 4 bases, the J end lost 0 bases, and 18 bases lay between the germline ends. Germline V lookup: CDR1 MDHEN, CDR2 SYDVKM. The CDR3 loop is CASSYSYLTDMNTEAFF. CDR3 DNA sequence: TGTGCCAGCAGTTATTCTTATTTGACGGATATGAACACTGAAGCTTTCTTT.

The rearrangement links TRBV7-9 to TRBJ2-1; TRBD2 matches at 16 bases. Trimming took 4 bases from V and 3 from J; bases not matched to a gene: 9. Germline CDR1 is SEHNR and CDR2 is FQNEAQ (reference sequence). CDR3 length: 19 residues. CDR3 region: CASSSSGTSGRGFYNEQFF. The CDR3 bases are TGTGCCAGCAGCTCCTCCGGGACTAGCGGGAGGGGATTCTACAATGAGCAGTTCTTC. Filled out from reference TRBV7-9 and TRBJ2-1, the complete variable domain reads DTGVSQNPRHKITKRGQNVTFRCDPISEHNRLYWYRQTLGQGPEFLTYFQNEAQLEKSRLLSDRFSAERPKGSFSTLEIQRTEQGDSAMYLCASSSSGTSGRGFYNEQFFGPGTRLTVL.

The rearrangement links TRBV5-1 to TRBJ2-7, with 9 nucleotides matching TRBD1. Germline assignment: CDR1 SGHRS and CDR2 YFSETQ. Losses at the gene ends were 0 bases for V and 2 bases for J; bases not matched to a gene: 9. The CDR3 totals 17 residues. CDR3 protein: CASSLGTGEGAAYEQYF. DNA of the CDR3: TGCGCCAGCAGCTTGGGGACAGGGGAAGGGGCAGCCTACGAGCAGTACTTC.

The chain employs TRBV15 and TRBJ1-1, with 7 bases fitting TRBD1. This CDR3 is built from 19 residues. Germline CDR1 reads LNHNV; CDR2 reads YYDKDF (reference sequence). V lost 2 bases, J lost 3 bases, and 18 bases stayed unmatched. Written as DNA, the CDR3 is TGTGCCACCAGCAGAAGCCCCGCGGTTGGTACAGGGGAGGACACTGAAGCTTTCTTT. Amino acid sequence: CATSRSPAVGTGEDTEAFF.

This clone was picked up one time. J is TRBJ2-7 and V is TRBV2, with D perhaps given as TRBD1 or TRBD2 (5 bases each). Deletions cut 11 bases from V and 3 bases from J, with 14 bases between. The CDR3 length is 12 residues. Germline-derived CDR1 and CDR2 are SNHLY and FYNNEI. CDR3: CAARDGNYEQYF. DNA for the CDR3: TGTGCCGCCCGGGACGGAAACTACGAGCAGTACTTC.